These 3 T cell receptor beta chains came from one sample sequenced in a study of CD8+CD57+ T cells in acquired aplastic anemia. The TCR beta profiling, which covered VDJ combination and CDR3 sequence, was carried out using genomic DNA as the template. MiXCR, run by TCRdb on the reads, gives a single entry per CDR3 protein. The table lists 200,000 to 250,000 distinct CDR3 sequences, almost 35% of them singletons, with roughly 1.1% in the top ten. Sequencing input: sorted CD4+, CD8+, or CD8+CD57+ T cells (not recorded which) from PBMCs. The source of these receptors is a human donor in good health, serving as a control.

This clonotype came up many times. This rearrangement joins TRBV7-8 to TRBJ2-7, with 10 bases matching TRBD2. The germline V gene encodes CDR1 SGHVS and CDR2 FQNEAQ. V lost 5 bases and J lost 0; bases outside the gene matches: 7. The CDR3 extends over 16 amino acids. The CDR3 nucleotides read TGTGCCAGCAGCCCTCGGACTAGCGGAAGCTCCTACGAGCAGTACTTC. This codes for CASSPRTSGSSYEQYF.

The CDR3 here is CAWGTVASNRGYGYTF. CDR3 DNA: TGTGCCTGGGGGACAGTTGCCTCCAACCGAGGGTATGGCTACACCTTC. The rearrangement uses TRBV30 and TRBJ1-2; 7 bases line up with TRBD1. The ends lost 5 bases at V and 5 bases at J; junction bases unmatched: 17. The CDR3 runs 16 residues. Germline CDR1 GTSNPN, CDR2 SVGIG (reference sequence).

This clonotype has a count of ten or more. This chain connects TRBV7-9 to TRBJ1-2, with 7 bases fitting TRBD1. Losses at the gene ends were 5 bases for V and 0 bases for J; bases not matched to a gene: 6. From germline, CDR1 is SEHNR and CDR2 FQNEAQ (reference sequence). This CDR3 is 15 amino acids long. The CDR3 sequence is CASSEWDRANYGYTF. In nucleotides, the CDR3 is TGTGCCAGCAGCGAATGGGACAGAGCTAACTATGGCTACACCTTC.